The 31 T cell receptor beta chains presented below share a single source sample, sequenced in a study of naive and memory T cell subsets (dated by TCRdb to 2016 to 2017). What the authors observed across the whole study: A few larger clonotypes were present in naive repertoires, especially CD8 naive repertoires, and these clonotypes were possibly memory cells re-expressing CD45RA.

Their cognate antigens are unknown. Library generation was performed with UMI-ligation and nested PCR. Sequencer: Illumina MiSeq. To cover both TRBC1 and TRBC2, the beta constant-region primer consisted of an equimolar mix of two oligonucleotides. Four rounds of PCR, combining the SP2 primer with nested alpha and beta constant-region primers, were used to amplify the ligated cDNA. Starting from the raw public reads, TCRdb applied fastp trimming at Q25, assembled clones with MiXCR and retained in-frame beta chains. Rows are combined by CDR3 protein, so each entry shows the most common genes and DNA. The sample table holds 150,000 or so distinct CDR3 sequences, of which 22% were seen once. Of the sample, around 0.11% falls within the top ten clones. Sequencing used naive CD4+ T cells from blood. In light of the paper, this sample's cell subset or site label describes: naive T cells, CD45RA high CD27+. The source of these receptors is a human donor in good health.

The table lists this clonotype with many counts. The rearrangement uses TRBV6-2 or TRBV6-3 and TRBJ2-3; D perhaps matches TRBD1 (5 bases). Trimming pared 7 bases from V and 3 bases from J, leaving 11 bases between. CDR3 length: 13 residues. The V gene's germline CDR1 is MNHEY and CDR2 SVGEGT. CDR3: CASMKGWTDTQYF. In nucleotides, the CDR3 is TGTGCCAGCATGAAGGGGTGGACAGATACGCAGTATTTT.

There are a few counts of this clonotype. The rearrangement joins TRBV7-8 to TRBJ2-7; no firm D call. The CDR3 runs to 14 residues. CDR1 SGHVS and CDR2 FQNEAQ come from the germline V gene. V lost 5 bases and J 3 bases, leaving 14 bases between the germline ends. The CDR3 sequence is CASSDPSGLYEQYF. The CDR3 coding sequence is TGTGCCAGCAGCGACCCTTCAGGTCTCTACGAGCAGTACTTC.

This clonotype turned up a few times. This chain connects TRBV7-9 to TRBJ2-1; D tentatively reads TRBD1 or TRBD2 (6 bases each). The V and J ends lost 3 bases and 4 bases respectively, with 10 bases between them. CDR1 is SEHNR, CDR2 FQNEAQ, per germline (reference sequence). CDR3 length: 14 amino acids. CDR3 residues: CASSFGGGYNEQFF. Here the CDR3 DNA reads TGTGCCAGCAGCTTCGGGGGCGGGTACAATGAGCAGTTCTTC.

In this sample, this clonotype turned up many times. The rearrangement joins TRBV14 to TRBJ2-2; 8 nucleotides match TRBD2. This CDR3 is 16 amino acids long. Germline V gene lookup returns CDR1 SGHDN and CDR2 FVKESK. V gave up 5 bases and J gave up 4 bases; unmatched junction bases: 9. In nucleotides, the CDR3 is TGTGCCAGCAGCGAGAGGGTCGGGAGGGCCACCGGGGAGCTGTTTTTT. Translated: CASSERVGRATGELFF.

V is TRBV7-2 and J is TRBJ2-3; 10 nucleotides line up with TRBD2. CDR3 length equals 17 residues. In germline, CDR1 is SGHTA, CDR2 FQGNSA. The trim removed 3 bases at V and 0 bases at J, leaving 6 bases unmatched. The CDR3, as DNA: TGTGCCAGCAGCTTCGCCGGGACTAGCGTCAGCACAGATACGCAGTATTTT. It translates to CASSFAGTSVSTDTQYF.

This clonotype was seen only once. The gene calls are TRBV6-1 and TRBJ2-4; D not resolved. V gave up 1 base and J gave up 0 bases, with 13 bases separating them. The CDR3 spans 17 residues. Germline CDR1 reads MNHNS; CDR2 reads SASEGT. The CDR3 sequence is CASSEGGWGLAKNIQYF. The CDR3 DNA reads as TGTGCCAGCAGTGAAGGGGGATGGGGTCTAGCCAAAAACATTCAGTACTTC.

The chain employs TRBV20-1 and TRBJ1-1; D ambiguous. The V end was cut by 7 bases, the J end by 4 bases, with 16 bases between. The CDR3 is made up of 13 amino acids. Looked up from germline, CDR1 is DFQATT and CDR2 is SNEGSKA (reference sequence). Here the CDR3 DNA reads TGCAGTGTTCCGGGTCCCCTGGGCACTGAAGCTTTCTTT. Protein sequence: CSVPGPLGTEAFF.

This clonotype was found many times. For the CDR3, the DNA is TGTGCCAGCAGCTTAATGGGGCAGGGTGGTCAGCCCCAGCATTTT. Residues: CASSLMGQGGQPQHF. V is TRBV7-8 and J is TRBJ1-5; TRBD1 might be the D (5 bases). The CDR3 has 15 residues. The ends were cut back, 2 bases at V and 6 bases at J, with 14 bases in the middle. Germline CDR1 is SGHVS and CDR2 is FQNEAQ.

This clonotype was observed many times. This rearrangement joins TRBV29-1 to TRBJ2-5; D uncertain. V lost 4 bases to trimming and J lost 13 bases, with 16 bases between them. Germline CDR1 SQVTM, CDR2 ANQGSEA. This CDR3 is 11 amino acids long. CDR3 amino acids: CSVGSSVGWYF. The CDR3 DNA sequence: TGCAGCGTTGGGTCCTCCGTCGGTTGGTACTTC.

This chain joins TRBV15 and TRBJ2-3, with D possibly being TRBD2 (6 bases). The germline CDR1 and CDR2 sequences are LNHNV and YYDKDF (reference sequence). The CDR3 extends over 12 amino acids. The V and J ends lost 0 bases and 9 bases respectively, with 7 bases between them. The CDR3 loop reads CATSRDGGTQYF. CDR3 sequence (DNA): TGTGCCACCAGCAGAGATGGGGGGACGCAGTATTTT.

This clonotype showed up many times. V and J are TRBV6-2 or TRBV6-3 and TRBJ2-7, with D unresolved. Trimming took 8 bases from V and 0 from J, leaving 14 bases between them. Germline V gene sequence: CDR1 MNHEY, CDR2 SVGEGT. This CDR3 is built from 14 residues. The CDR3 coding sequence is TGTGCCAGCTCTTACTCTCCGAGCTCCTACGAGCAGTACTTC. Its translation is CASSYSPSSYEQYF.

There are a few counts of this clonotype. This chain joins TRBV9 and TRBJ1-6; unclear D gene. In germline, CDR1 is SGDLS, CDR2 YYNGEE. V lost 0 bases to trimming and J lost 7 bases, with 17 bases between them. The CDR3 is made up of 17 amino acids. The chain's CDR3 is CASSVAPSESINSPLHF. CDR3 bases: TGTGCCAGCAGCGTAGCTCCGTCGGAATCTATAAATTCACCCCTCCACTTT. The full variable domain, rest sourced from reference TRBV9 and TRBJ1-6, is DSGVTQTPKHLITATGQRVTLRCSPRSGDLSVYWYQQSLDQGLQFLIQYYNGEERAKGNILERFSAQQFPDLHSELNLSSLELGDSALYFCASSVAPSESINSPLHFGNGTRLTVT.

This clonotype was observed a handful of times. The gene calls are TRBV20-1 and TRBJ2-2; weak D call: TRBD2 (5 bases). The germline V and J ends were trimmed by 1 base and 8 bases, with 14 bases remaining between them. This CDR3 has 14 residues. Germline V lookup: CDR1 DFQATT, CDR2 SNEGSKA (reference sequence). CDR3 coding DNA: TGCAGTGCTAGAGGGACTCCCGATCGGGGGGAGCTGTTTTTT. Amino acid sequence: CSARGTPDRGELFF.

This clonotype was picked up a small number of times. J is TRBJ2-1 and V is TRBV7-2; a possible D gene is TRBD1 (6 bases). V dropped 2 bases and J dropped 7 bases, with 9 bases sitting between them. Germline CDR1 and CDR2: SGHTA and FQGNSA. This CDR3 spans 13 amino acids. CDR3 in amino acids: CASSLYRVNEQFF. CDR3 in DNA: TGTGCCAGCAGCTTATACAGGGTTAATGAGCAGTTCTTC. Variable domain in full (rest from reference TRBV7-2 and TRBJ2-1): GAGVSQSPSNKVTEKGKDVELRCDPISGHTALYWYRQSLGQGLEFLIYFQGNSAPDKSGLPSDRFSAERTGGSVSTLTIQRTQQEDSAVYLCASSLYRVNEQFFGPGTRLTVL.

This CDR3 reads CASSLSRGDETQYF. The DNA of the CDR3 is TGCGCCAGCAGCTTGAGCAGGGGCGACGAGACCCAGTACTTC. V usage is TRBV5-1 and J usage is TRBJ2-5; D might be TRBD1 (6 bases). Germline loops: CDR1 SGHRS, CDR2 YFSETQ. This CDR3 region has 14 residues. Trimming removed 1 base from V and 5 bases from J, with 12 bases in between.

The sample holds a few counts of this clonotype. The J gene is TRBJ2-5, the V gene TRBV5-4; no reliable D call. CDR3 size: 13 residues. Germline V gene data show CDR1 as SGHNT and CDR2 as YYREEE (reference sequence). Trimming stripped 4 bases from V and 2 bases from J, with 9 bases between. CDR3 DNA sequence: TGTGCCAGCAGCCGTGACATGCAAGAGACCCAGTACTTC. Its protein product is CASSRDMQETQYF.

This clonotype was counted a few times. The chain carries TRBV29-1 and TRBJ2-7; D is unclear. Trimming took off 4 bases at V and 1 base at J, with 5 bases between the two ends. This CDR3 region has 11 residues. Germline values: CDR1 SQVTM, CDR2 ANQGSEA. CDR3 in DNA: TGCAGCGTTGGGCAATCCTACGAGCAGTACTTC. Its protein product is CSVGQSYEQYF.

The V call is TRBV6-5, the J call TRBJ2-3; TRBD1 matches 7 bases. V dropped 3 bases and J dropped 2; count of bases not matched to a gene: 8. Germline V gene data show CDR1 as MNHEY and CDR2 as SVGAGI. CDR3 length: 16 amino acids. DNA for the CDR3: TGTGCCAGCAGTTATGGAGCAGGGGGTGACACAGATACGCAGTATTTT. The encoded protein is CASSYGAGGDTDTQYF.

This clonotype turned up a few times. CDR3 bases: TGTGCCAGCAGTCCCACAGGGCCCAATCAGCCCCAGCATTTT. Translation gives CASSPTGPNQPQHF. The gene calls are TRBV27 and TRBJ1-5, with D perhaps TRBD1 (6 bases). Trimming pared 5 bases from V and 3 bases from J, leaving 11 bases between. Germline values: CDR1 MNHEY, CDR2 SMNVEV (reference sequence). The CDR3 consists of 14 residues.

This clonotype was seen only a few times. The rearrangement joins TRBV19 to TRBJ1-4; D may be TRBD1 (5 bases). Germline lookup yields CDR1 LNHDA and CDR2 SQIVND (reference sequence). Deletions cut 5 bases from V and 0 bases from J, with 7 bases between. The CDR3 length is 14 residues. The CDR3 nucleotides read TGTGCCAGTAGTCCGACAGCAACTAATGAAAAACTGTTTTTT. Encoded protein: CASSPTATNEKLFF. The full variable domain, its missing parts supplied by reference TRBV19 and TRBJ1-4, is DGGITQSPKYLFRKEGQNVTLSCEQNLNHDAMYWYRQDPGQGLRLIYYSQIVNDFQKGDIAEGYSVSREKKESFPLTVTSAQKNPTAFYLCASSPTATNEKLFFGSGTQLSVL.

This clonotype was recorded a few times. The chain carries TRBV7-2 and TRBJ2-2; D call uncertain. The CDR3 is made up of 12 amino acids. The V gene lost 4 bases and the J gene lost 7 bases, with 7 bases spanning the gap. The germline gives CDR1 SGHTA, CDR2 FQGNSA. The CDR3 DNA follows: TGTGCCAGCAGCTCTCAGGTCGGGGAGCTGTTTTTT. Protein sequence: CASSSQVGELFF.

The CDR3 here is CASSLGGTRGTYEQYF. CDR3 bases: TGTGCCAGCAGTTTAGGCGGGACACGAGGTACCTACGAGCAGTACTTC. The chain carries TRBV28 and TRBJ2-7; D may be TRBD1 or TRBD2 (6 bases each). Germline CDR1 reads MDHEN; CDR2 reads SYDVKM. The CDR3 totals 16 residues. Trimming took 2 bases from V and 2 from J, leaving 16 bases between them. The whole variable domain, filled in from reference TRBV28 and TRBJ2-7, reads DVKVTQSSRYLVKRTGEKVFLECVQDMDHENMFWYRQDPGLGLRLIYFSYDVKMKEKGDIPEGYSVSREKKERFSLILESASTNQTSMYLCASSLGGTRGTYEQYFGPGTRLTVT.

The rearrangement joins TRBV20-1 to TRBJ2-7; D might be TRBD2 (6 bases). Germline CDR1 is DFQATT and CDR2 is SNEGSKA (reference sequence). CDR3 length: 14 amino acids. The V and J ends lost 3 bases and 0 bases respectively, with 12 bases between them. This CDR3 reads CSASFSGSSYEQYF. CDR3 sequence (DNA): TGCAGTGCTAGCTTTAGCGGAAGCTCCTACGAGCAGTACTTC.

There are a few counts of this clonotype. The chain joins TRBV10-3 to TRBJ2-7; D is tentatively TRBD1 or TRBD2 (6 bases each). The CDR3 spans 12 residues. V was cut by 11 bases and J by 6 bases, with 17 bases left in between. Germline V gene sequence: CDR1 ENHRY, CDR2 SYGVKD. Here the CDR3 reads CALRGQGGEQYF. In DNA, the CDR3 is TGTGCCCTACGGGGGCAGGGCGGCGAGCAGTACTTC.

This chain links TRBV29-1 with TRBJ2-2; 8 bases are shared with TRBD2. The ends lost 4 bases at V and 10 bases at J; junction bases unmatched: 20. The CDR3 covers 17 residues. Germline CDR1 and CDR2: SQVTM and ANQGSEA. The CDR3 protein is CSVGGGERELEREELFF. CDR3 DNA: TGCAGCGTTGGGGGGGGAGAGCGGGAGTTAGAGAGAGAGGAGCTGTTTTTT.

This clonotype has only a few counts. The chain combines TRBV30 with TRBJ2-7; the match to TRBD1 covers 7 bases. Germline V gives CDR1 GTSNPN, CDR2 SVGIG (reference sequence). The CDR3 has 13 residues. The V gene end was trimmed by 0 bases and the J gene end by 12 bases; junction bases not matched to a gene: 11. The CDR3 protein is CAWSVGTEPPMYF. In DNA, the CDR3 is TGTGCCTGGAGTGTTGGGACAGAGCCCCCGATGTACTTC.

The table lists this clonotype with many counts. The J gene is TRBJ2-7, the V gene TRBV4-3, with D unclear. This CDR3 is built from 13 residues. CDR1 is LGHNA and CDR2 is YSLEER in the germline V gene. The V and J ends lost 3 bases and 6 bases respectively, with 12 bases between them. The CDR3 DNA reads TGCGCCAGCAGCCATGTTGGGATTGCCGAGCAGTACTTC. Its protein product is CASSHVGIAEQYF.

This clonotype was detected many times. The gene calls are TRBV20-1 and TRBJ2-3; D gene unclear. Per the germline V gene, CDR1 is DFQATT and CDR2 is SNEGSKA (reference sequence). This CDR3 contains 16 residues. Trimming took 0 bases from V and 3 from J, leaving 16 bases between them. The CDR3 sequence is CSARDWINGPTDTQYF. The CDR3 nucleotides read TGCAGTGCTAGAGATTGGATCAATGGGCCGACAGATACGCAGTATTTT.

CDR3 in amino acids: CSASNQRNTEAFF. CDR3 DNA: TGCAGTGCTAGTAACCAGAGGAACACTGAAGCTTTCTTT. The chain joins TRBV20-1 to TRBJ1-1; D ambiguous. Trimming cost V 3 bases and J 1 base, with 9 bases left between them. This CDR3 contains 13 residues. CDR1 DFQATT and CDR2 SNEGSKA come from the germline V gene (reference sequence).

This clonotype was detected a few times. Compared with germline, one end of the junction differs, possibly owing to a read error. The chain uses TRBV6-5 and TRBJ2-5, with 9 bases aligning to TRBD1. Germline CDR1 and CDR2: MNHEY and SVGAGI. The CDR3 runs to 16 residues. The DNA for the CDR3 is TGTGCCAGCAGTCACTCACCGGGACAGGGTAGAGAGACCCAGTACTTC. Translation: CASSHSPGQGRETQYF.

In this sample, this clonotype turned up many times. The chain recombines TRBV12-3 or TRBV12-4 with TRBJ2-3; D is uncertain. The V end lost 3 bases, the J end lost 4 bases, and 17 bases lay between the germline ends. The CDR3 consists of 16 residues. CDR3 loop: CASSFSLRTSPDTQYF. Written as DNA, the CDR3 is TGTGCCAGCAGTTTTAGTTTGCGGACCTCCCCAGATACGCAGTATTTT.